A single sample gave rise to the 26 T cell receptor beta chains below, sequenced in a study of blood T cells in healthy people across ages. A second PCR of about 7 to 12 cycles used a sample-barcoded 5' primer and a J-beta primer mix. One entry per CDR3 protein results from TCRdb running MiXCR on the 5' RACE reads. This sample has more than 900,000 distinct CDR3 sequences, with 25% to 35% found just once. The same specimen was also included in a second study, on T cells of mothers and their children.

Input material: blood. These receptors all stem from a woman in her 40s in good health.

This clonotype was observed a handful of times. This could be a read error, since a much larger clone is one nucleotide away. The rearrangement uses TRBV6-2 or TRBV6-3 and TRBJ1-2, with 7 nucleotides matching TRBD1. Germline V gene sequence: CDR1 MNHEY, CDR2 SVGEGT. This CDR3 has 11 amino acids. The CDR3 region has the DNA TGTGCCAGCAGTTCGGCGACAGGGTTCAGCTTC. Protein product: CASSSATGFSF.

The sample holds a few counts of this clonotype. The chain couples TRBV4-1 to TRBJ1-5, with D unclear. V was shortened by 4 bases and J by 7 bases, with 17 bases between the two germline ends. Per the germline V gene, CDR1 is MGHRA and CDR2 is YSYEKL. This CDR3 region has 15 residues. The CDR3, as DNA: TGCGCCAGCAGCCGGATGGGCCTCCCTGGCCAGCCCCAGCATTTT. This translates into CASSRMGLPGQPQHF.

This chain links TRBV29-1 with TRBJ1-2, with a tentative D call TRBD1 (5 bases). In germline, CDR1 is SQVTM, CDR2 ANQGSEA. The CDR3 runs to 13 residues. V lost 5 bases to trimming and J lost 2 bases, with 12 bases between them. The CDR3 is CSVPGTGNYGYTF. The CDR3 nucleotides read TGCAGCGTTCCCGGGACCGGGAACTATGGCTACACCTTC. The whole variable domain, remainder taken from reference TRBV29-1 and TRBJ1-2, is SAVISQKPSRDICQRGTSLTIQCQVDSQVTMMFWYRQQPGQSLTLIATANQGSEATYESGFVIDKFPISRPNLTFSTLTVSNMSPEDSSIYLCSVPGTGNYGYTFGSGTRLTVV.

The chain joins TRBV20-1 to TRBJ1-1; 7 bases match TRBD1. The germline V gene has CDR1 DFQATT and CDR2 SNEGSKA (reference sequence). The ends lost 3 bases at V and 1 base at J; junction bases unmatched: 5. The CDR3 covers 14 residues. The CDR3 DNA sequence: TGCAGTGCTAGTGACAGGGCGCGGAACACTGAAGCTTTCTTT. Amino acids: CSASDRARNTEAFF.

This clonotype was counted at least ten times. The chain has TRBV29-1 and TRBJ2-4; weak D call: TRBD2 (5 bases). Germline V gene data show CDR1 as SQVTM and CDR2 as ANQGSEA. V lost 3 bases and J lost 0, with 12 bases in between. This CDR3 contains 15 residues. CDR3 protein: CSVEGRELAKNIQYF. In DNA, the CDR3 is TGCAGCGTTGAGGGTAGGGAGCTAGCCAAAAACATTCAGTACTTC.

The chain is built from TRBV5-1 and TRBJ2-5, with D maybe TRBD2 (6 bases). Trimming removed 4 bases from V and 11 bases from J, with 24 bases in between. Per the germline V gene, CDR1 is SGHRS and CDR2 is YFSETQ. The CDR3 covers 15 residues. CDR3: CASSPDVTRNNEQYF. The CDR3 DNA reads TGCGCCAGCAGCCCCGACGTGACTAGGAACAATGAGCAGTACTTC.

The table lists this clonotype with a few counts. The rearrangement uses TRBV9 and TRBJ1-1; perhaps TRBD1 as D (6 bases). The CDR3 runs 15 residues. Trimming left V 3 bases short and J 1 base short, with 13 bases between. Germline V gene data show CDR1 as SGDLS and CDR2 as YYNGEE. As DNA, the CDR3 is TGTGCCAGCAGCGGTCAGGGGACCCAGAACACTGAAGCTTTCTTT. This gives the protein CASSGQGTQNTEAFF.

This clonotype was detected only a few times. The chain links TRBV28 to TRBJ1-2; TRBD1 matches 8 bases. The V gene's germline CDR1 is MDHEN and CDR2 SYDVKM. The trim removed 4 bases at V and 6 bases at J, leaving 13 bases unmatched. The CDR3 length is 16 residues. The CDR3 here is CASSSKSRGPVDGYTF. The CDR3 DNA is TGTGCCAGCAGTTCGAAATCCAGGGGGCCAGTGGATGGCTACACCTTC.

The chain couples TRBV18 to TRBJ2-7; 9 bases fit TRBD1. The CDR3 is 13 amino acids. Per the germline V gene, CDR1 is KGHSH and CDR2 is LQKENI. V gave up 3 bases and J gave up 9 bases; unmatched junction bases: 6. CDR3 loop: CASSPPDRGTQYF. CDR3 nucleotide sequence: TGTGCCAGCTCACCGCCGGACAGGGGAACGCAGTACTTC.

There are many counts of this clonotype. The CDR3 nucleotides read TGTGCCAGCAGTCTCGCAGGGGGGGCGGCTTACGAGCAGTACTTC. This encodes CASSLAGGAAYEQYF. The chain carries TRBV12-3 or TRBV12-4 and TRBJ2-7; the D call may be TRBD1 or TRBD2 (7 bases each). This CDR3 region has 15 residues. V was pared by 5 bases and J by 4 bases, with 18 bases between.

This clonotype showed up many times. This chain connects TRBV12-3 or TRBV12-4 to TRBJ2-7; maybe TRBD2 (5 bases). CDR3 length: 13 amino acids. With 1 base removed from V and 7 bases from J, the gap between germline ends came to 11 bases. CDR3 coding DNA: TGTGCCAGCAGTTTAGATAGCGTTCGGGAGCAGTACTTC. Encoded protein: CASSLDSVREQYF.

The chain has TRBV12-3 or TRBV12-4 and TRBJ1-2; the D gene is possibly TRBD1 (5 bases). V dropped 4 bases and J dropped 4 bases, with 10 bases sitting between them. This CDR3 spans 13 amino acids. This chain's CDR3 is CASSSTVPYGYTF. The CDR3, as DNA: TGTGCCAGCAGTTCGACAGTACCCTATGGCTACACCTTC.

This chain links TRBV19 with TRBJ1-5; D might be TRBD1 (5 bases). This CDR3 comprises 15 residues. With 5 bases removed from V and 1 base from J, the gap between germline ends came to 12 bases. Germline V gene lookup returns CDR1 LNHDA and CDR2 SQIVND (reference sequence). Here the CDR3 DNA reads TGTGCCAGTAGTGAGACCCGGGACAGCAATCAGCCCCAGCATTTT. Its translation: CASSETRDSNQPQHF.

This clonotype was observed a handful of times. This chain joins TRBV28 and TRBJ1-2; perhaps TRBD1 as D (5 bases). The CDR3 runs 16 residues. V lost 2 bases and J lost 4, with 17 bases in between. CDR1 MDHEN and CDR2 SYDVKM come from the germline V gene. CDR3 nucleotide sequence: TGTGCCAGCAGTTTAATCGGGGCCGAGGTGTCCTATGGCTACACCTTC. It yields the protein CASSLIGAEVSYGYTF.

The V gene is TRBV6-6, the J gene TRBJ1-1; D might be TRBD1 (5 bases). Per germline, CDR1 MNHNY and CDR2 SVGAGI (reference sequence). V was shortened by 6 bases and J by 1 base, with 18 bases between the two germline ends. The length of the CDR3 is 16 residues. The CDR3 spells CASSRGGSGQNTEAFF. CDR3 nucleotide sequence: TGTGCCAGCAGCCGAGGCGGGTCGGGGCAGAACACTGAAGCTTTCTTT.

The V gene is TRBV20-1, the J gene TRBJ1-5; D gene ambiguous. Germline V lookup: CDR1 DFQATT, CDR2 SNEGSKA (reference sequence). The V end was cut by 4 bases, the J end by 4 bases, with 8 bases between. This CDR3 has 12 amino acids. Written as DNA, the CDR3 is TGCAGTGCTACCGGGCCTAATCAGCCCCAGCATTTT. It encodes CSATGPNQPQHF.

The V and J genes are TRBV5-1 and TRBJ2-5, with D tentatively TRBD1 (6 bases). Germline V gene data show CDR1 as SGHRS and CDR2 as YFSETQ. Trimming left V 0 bases short and J 1 base short, with 13 bases between. This CDR3 region has 16 residues. The CDR3 DNA reads TGCGCCAGCAGCTTGGGATCGACAGGACCCCAAGAGACCCAGTACTTC. Amino acid sequence: CASSLGSTGPQETQYF.

J is TRBJ2-5 and V is TRBV20-1; D unclear. Looked up from germline, CDR1 is DFQATT and CDR2 is SNEGSKA (reference sequence). The germline V and J ends were trimmed by 4 bases and 1 base, with 10 bases remaining between them. The CDR3 extends over 13 amino acids. CDR3 in DNA: TGCAGTGCTAAATTGTCAGGCCAAGAGACCCAGTACTTC. Encoded protein: CSAKLSGQETQYF.

The chain is built from TRBV9 and TRBJ2-7; possible D gene TRBD1, 5 bases. The last part of the DNA fits TRBJ2-5 better; the J call may be wrong. The V gene's germline CDR1 is SGDLS and CDR2 YYNGEE. The CDR3 length is 13 residues. Written as DNA, the CDR3 is TGTGCCAGCAGCGTAGAAGACAGCAGGACCCAGTACTTC. Protein product: CASSVEDSRTQYF.

V gene TRBV7-2 combines with J gene TRBJ2-5; D might be TRBD1 (5 bases). The germline gives CDR1 SGHTA, CDR2 FQGNSA. The CDR3 contains 16 residues. The V gene lost 0 bases and the J gene lost 4 bases, with 15 bases spanning the gap. The CDR3, as DNA: TGTGCCAGCAGCTTAGCGAGCCCCAGGGTTGGAGAGACCCAGTACTTC. Its translation is CASSLASPRVGETQYF.

This clonotype came up many times. The chain uses TRBV6-5 and TRBJ2-7, with 7 bases fitting TRBD1. The CDR3 consists of 13 residues. Germline assignment: CDR1 MNHEY and CDR2 SVGAGI. V shed 6 bases and J 1 base; nucleotides not matched to a gene: 3. The CDR3 spells CASRTGTSYEQYF. The CDR3 nucleotides read TGTGCCAGCAGGACAGGGACGTCCTACGAGCAGTACTTC.

J is TRBJ2-1 and V is TRBV3-1; TRBD2 agrees at 7 bases. Per the germline V gene, CDR1 is LGHDT and CDR2 is YNNKEL (reference sequence). The CDR3 is 16 residues long. V shed 4 bases, J shed 5 bases, and the junction held 11 bases outside the gene matches. CDR3 loop: CASSRGLVGVNNEQFF. For the CDR3, the DNA is TGTGCCAGCAGCCGCGGACTAGTGGGGGTGAACAATGAGCAGTTCTTC.

This chain uses TRBV29-1 with TRBJ2-7; 7 positions agree with TRBD1. The DNA end favors TRBJ2-5, so the J call may be wrong. Germline loops: CDR1 SQVTM, CDR2 ANQGSEA. This CDR3 is 13 amino acids long. CDR3 sequence reads: CSVGRGLGETQYF. The CDR3 DNA reads as TGCAGCGTTGGAAGGGGGCTCGGGGAGACCCAGTACTTC.

The chain joins TRBV2 to TRBJ2-1; 7 bases map to TRBD2. CDR3 size: 16 residues. Germline-derived CDR1 and CDR2 are SNHLY and FYNNEI. V shed 3 bases and J 8 bases; nucleotides not matched to a gene: 13. The CDR3 reads CASSDRVAGREDEQFF. In DNA, the CDR3 is TGTGCCAGCAGTGACAGGGTTGCGGGCCGGGAGGATGAGCAGTTCTTC.

The chain links TRBV19 to TRBJ2-6; D is ambiguous. Germline V gene sequence: CDR1 LNHDA, CDR2 SQIVND (reference sequence). The CDR3 is made up of 13 amino acids. V was trimmed by 11 bases and J by 2 bases, leaving 10 bases between them. The CDR3 DNA sequence: TGTGCCGTAATGACACCTGGGGCCAACGTCCTGACTTTC. This encodes CAVMTPGANVLTF.

This chain connects TRBV28 to TRBJ1-2; D is undetermined. Trimming removed 2 bases at V and 0 bases at J, with 7 bases between. The CDR3 runs 14 residues. Germline CDR1 and CDR2: MDHEN and SYDVKM. The CDR3 loop is CASSLTSSNYGYTF. The CDR3 bases are TGTGCCAGCAGTTTAACGTCTTCTAACTATGGCTACACCTTC.